Given below is one TCR beta chain in context. Its antigen remains unidentified. The CDR3 sequence is 13 residues long. CDR1 is MGHDK and CDR2 is SYGVNS in the germline V gene. Trimming took 4 bases from V and 8 from J; bases not matched to a gene: 6. The sample originates from a study of cytomegalovirus exposure and HLA in healthy donors. Study-wide points: There were 164 TCR beta chains listed as cytomegalovirus-associated. Earlier analysis looked at TCR beta V segments, and most were productive about 87% or about 30% of the time.

Primers: 60 Vbeta forward and 13 Jbeta reverse. Clones were sequenced by immunoSEQ multiplex PCR, and TCRdb holds only the in-frame ones, with some missing. The sample shows around 130,000 clones, 80% of them seen only once. The sequence was obtained from a man aged 40-49 years in good health and CMV-seronegative. The J gene is TRBJ1-2, the V gene TRBV25-1; the match to TRBD1 covers 8 bases. The sequenced sample consisted of PBMCs. The CDR3 protein is CASSAPDRDGYTF. CDR3 nucleotide sequence: TGTGCCAGCAGTGCCCCGGACAGGGACGGCTACACCTTC.